A single sample is the source of the 20 T cell receptor beta chains below, sequenced in a study of cytomegalovirus exposure and HLA in healthy donors. 60 Vbeta and 13 Jbeta primers were used in PCR. Clones were read by immunoSEQ multiplex PCR, and TCRdb kept only the in-frame ones, dropping some. Here the sample spans over 90,000 clones, roughly 80% being singletons. Sequenced input: PBMCs. These receptors were collected from a man aged 50 or older in good health and CMV-seropositive.

This clone has a single count. The V and J genes are TRBV6-4 and TRBJ1-2; no firm D call. CDR1 is MRHNA, CDR2 SNTAGT, per germline. Between the trimmed V and J ends, which lost 5 bases and 4 bases, there was a span of 11 bases. The CDR3 consists of 13 residues. The CDR3 sequence: CASSQAGTYGYTF. CDR3 DNA sequence: TGTGCCAGCAGTCAGGCGGGTACCTATGGCTACACCTTC.

This clone was found once. The rearrangement joins TRBV5-6 to TRBJ1-1, with D uncertain. The CDR3 is made up of 13 amino acids. The germline V gene encodes CDR1 SGHDT and CDR2 YYEEEE. V lost 2 bases, J lost 4 bases, and 9 bases lay in between. CDR3 nucleotides: TGTGCCAGCAGCTTACTCCTCACCACTGAAGCTTTCTTT. It encodes CASSLLLTTEAFF.

This clone was seen more than once but under ten times. V and J are TRBV5-4 and TRBJ2-5; possible D gene TRBD2, 6 bases. The DNA end is a closer match to TRBJ2-7, so the J assignment may be wrong. Looked up from germline, CDR1 is SGHNT and CDR2 is YYREEE (reference sequence). This CDR3 comprises 13 residues. In nucleotides, the CDR3 is TGTGCCAGCAGCCCGGGACTTGGCTACGAGCAGTACTTC. Translation: CASSPGLGYEQYF.

The chain couples TRBV18 to TRBJ2-1; no reliable D call. Germline V CDR1 and CDR2: KGHSH, LQKENI. V was shortened by 0 bases and J by 2 bases, with 8 bases between the two germline ends. The length of the CDR3 is 15 residues. The CDR3 region has the DNA TGTGCCAGCTCACCACCTCAGGCGACCTACAATGAGCAGTTCTTC. This gives the protein CASSPPQATYNEQFF.

The V call is TRBV7-9, the J call TRBJ2-1; no definite D call. The CDR3 is made up of 13 amino acids. Germline CDR1 is SEHNR and CDR2 is FQNEAQ (reference sequence). The ends were cut back, 0 bases at V and 7 bases at J, with 7 bases in the middle. CDR3 bases: TGTGCCAGCAGCTTAGCTTACGGGAATGAGCAGTTCTTC. Protein sequence: CASSLAYGNEQFF.

The chain employs TRBV27 and TRBJ2-7, with D possibly TRBD2 on 7 matching bases. V lost 5 bases and J 4 bases, leaving 12 bases between the germline ends. The CDR3 has 13 residues. Per the germline V gene, CDR1 is MNHEY and CDR2 is SMNVEV (reference sequence). The CDR3 DNA reads as TGTGCCAGCAGTAAACAGGGAGGGTACGAGCAGTACTTC. This sequence encodes CASSKQGGYEQYF.

The V gene is TRBV2, the J gene TRBJ1-5; the match to TRBD1 covers 7 bases. CDR3 length equals 14 residues. V dropped 6 bases and J dropped 0; count of bases not matched to a gene: 2. CDR1 and CDR2 (germline): SNHLY, FYNNEI. The CDR3, as DNA: TGTGCCAGCAGCGGGACAGATAGCAATCAGCCCCAGCATTTT. It codes for CASSGTDSNQPQHF.

This sequence joins TRBV7-9 and TRBJ2-7; the match to TRBD1 covers 9 bases. The CDR3 sequence is 15 residues long. Germline V CDR1 and CDR2: SEHNR, FQNEAQ (reference sequence). V shed 1 base and J 1 base; nucleotides not matched to a gene: 2. The CDR3 DNA sequence: TGTGCCAGCAGCTTAGAGGGGACAGGGTCCTACGAGCAGTACTTC. Its translation: CASSLEGTGSYEQYF.

Only a few counts were recorded for this clone. The chain uses TRBV6-5 and TRBJ2-7, with D perhaps TRBD1 (6 bases). The CDR3 spans 14 residues. The V and J ends lost 2 bases and 6 bases respectively, with 14 bases between them. Germline CDR1 and CDR2: MNHEY and SVGAGI. In DNA, the CDR3 is TGTGCCAGCAGTTACGCTCCAGGGGTGGGCGAGCAGTACTTC. It translates to CASSYAPGVGEQYF.

The rearrangement uses TRBV5-1 and TRBJ2-7; tentative D call: TRBD1 (6 bases). Trimming removed 4 bases from V and 5 bases from J, with 22 bases in between. This CDR3 spans 16 amino acids. Germline V CDR1 and CDR2: SGHRS, YFSETQ. CDR3 sequence: CASSPTGQIGSHEQYF. The CDR3 region has the DNA TGCGCCAGCAGCCCAACCGGACAGATTGGTTCCCACGAGCAGTACTTC.

This chain links TRBV30 with TRBJ1-1, with D hard to call. Trimming stripped 5 bases from V and 0 bases from J, with 10 bases between. The germline gives CDR1 GTSNPN, CDR2 SVGIG (reference sequence). The CDR3 extends over 13 amino acids. CDR3 region: CAWGRRLNTEAFF. The DNA of the CDR3 is TGTGCCTGGGGGCGTCGGCTGAACACTGAAGCTTTCTTT.

The chain joins TRBV9 to TRBJ2-3; TRBD2 might be the D (5 bases). The V end was cut by 4 bases, the J end by 6 bases, with 18 bases between. Germline V gives CDR1 SGDLS, CDR2 YYNGEE. This CDR3 comprises 15 residues. This chain's CDR3 is CASSLRTLGDDTQYF. The CDR3 coding sequence is TGTGCCAGCAGCCTCCGGACTCTTGGGGATGATACGCAGTATTTT.

This clone was seen a few times. The chain recombines TRBV18 with TRBJ1-4; no clear D. CDR1 KGHSH and CDR2 LQKENI come from the germline V gene. The V end was cut by 3 bases, the J end by 4 bases, with 21 bases between. CDR3 length equals 18 residues. CDR3 bases: TGTGCCAGCTCACCGCCAGCTATACGAGGAATTGATAATGAAAAACTGTTTTTT. It yields the protein CASSPPAIRGIDNEKLFF.

The chain links TRBV5-1 to TRBJ2-7; 10 bases map to TRBD2. The CDR3 extends over 18 amino acids. CDR1 is SGHRS, CDR2 YFSETQ, per germline. The J segment lost 3 bases and the V segment lost 4 bases, leaving 16 bases of the junction unmatched. The CDR3: CASSPSLAGAGFRYEQYF. As DNA, the CDR3 is TGCGCCAGCAGCCCGTCCCTAGCGGGAGCGGGTTTCCGCTACGAGCAGTACTTC.

This sequence joins TRBV5-1 and TRBJ2-1, with 7 bases aligning to TRBD1. This CDR3 spans 14 amino acids. The germline V gene encodes CDR1 SGHRS and CDR2 YFSETQ. V shed 5 bases and J 3 bases; nucleotides not matched to a gene: 5. The CDR3 loop is CASSSGQSYNEQFF. The DNA for the CDR3 is TGCGCCAGCAGTTCGGGACAGAGCTACAATGAGCAGTTCTTC.

The CDR3: CASSAGLADYNEQFF. The CDR3 region has the DNA TGCGCCAGCAGTGCAGGACTAGCGGACTACAATGAGCAGTTCTTC. The chain couples TRBV5-1 to TRBJ2-1; TRBD2 matches 10 bases. Germline V gene sequence: CDR1 SGHRS, CDR2 YFSETQ. V gave up 5 bases and J gave up 3 bases; unmatched junction bases: 5. This CDR3 spans 15 amino acids. The full variable domain, with the rest looked up from reference TRBV5-1 and TRBJ2-1, is KAGVTQTPRYLIKTRGQQVTLSCSPISGHRSVSWYQQTPGQGLQFLFEYFSETQRNKGNFPGRFSGRQFSNSRSEMNVSTLELGDSALYLCASSAGLADYNEQFFGPGTRLTVL.

The chain links TRBV25-1 to TRBJ2-5, with a possible D match to TRBD1 (5 bases). The DNA end is a closer match to TRBJ2-7, so the J assignment may be wrong. Germline V CDR1 and CDR2: MGHDK, SYGVNS. CDR3 length equals 13 residues. In DNA, the CDR3 is TGTGCCAGCAGTGGCGTAGGGGCCTACGAGCAGTACTTC. Encoded protein: CASSGVGAYEQYF.

The V gene is TRBV5-1, the J gene TRBJ2-7, with D possibly matching TRBD2 (6 bases). V gave up 3 bases and J gave up 5 bases, with 15 bases separating them. The CDR3 has 14 residues. The V gene's germline CDR1 is SGHRS and CDR2 YFSETQ. DNA of the CDR3: TGCGCCAGCAGCTGGGGGGACTCCGGTGACGAGCAGTACTTC. Protein: CASSWGDSGDEQYF.

In regard to this clone: The junction departs from germline at one end; a sequencing error may be responsible. The V gene is TRBV7-9, the J gene TRBJ2-2; 8 bases line up with TRBD2. This CDR3 spans 16 amino acids. Germline values: CDR1 SEHNR, CDR2 FQNEAQ (reference sequence). CDR3: CSSSLQSGSSTGELFF. DNA for the CDR3: TGTTCCAGCAGCTTGCAAAGCGGGAGTAGTACCGGGGAGCTGTTTTTT.

The chain uses TRBV28 and TRBJ1-2; 7 bases are shared with TRBD1. In germline, CDR1 is MDHEN, CDR2 SYDVKM. Germline trimming cut 5 bases from V and 2 bases from J; bases unmatched to any gene: 5. The CDR3 extends over 14 amino acids. The CDR3 bases are TGTGCCAGCAGTGTCGGGACAGCGAACTATGGCTACACCTTC. Translating it yields CASSVGTANYGYTF.